This T cell receptor beta chain derives from a study of T cell changes during pregnancy in multiple sclerosis. CDR1 is SGDLS, CDR2 YYNGEE, per germline. The CDR3 totals 13 residues. Trimming left V 2 bases short and J 4 bases short, with 9 bases between. Here immunoSEQ multiplex PCR was the method, and the copy in TCRdb shows in-frame clones only, minus some. The sample contains about 35,000 clones, roughly 90% of which appear only once. The sequencing here drew on peripheral blood, taken in the third trimester of pregnancy. The TCR sequence derives from a female donor in good health, enrolled as a control in a pregnancy study. The chain employs TRBV9 and TRBJ1-1; the D is unclear. The CDR3 reads CASSVEETTEAFF. Here the CDR3 DNA reads TGTGCCAGCAGCGTGGAGGAGACCACTGAAGCTTTCTTT.